Listed below are T cell receptor beta chains from one sample, sequenced in a study of cytomegalovirus exposure and HLA in healthy donors. Profiling relied on immunoSEQ multiplex PCR, and the TCRdb table lists in-frame clones only, not all of them. The sample lists 150,000 to 200,000 clones; around 76% were seen once. The sequenced sample was PBMCs. These receptors originate from a woman between 25 and 40 years old in good health and CMV-seropositive. Each CDR3 is given without its conserved first and last residue. Fields, in order: V gene, D gene, J gene, CDR3 protein. A D gene is named only where the DNA matches it firmly.

>TRBV5-4|.|TRBJ2-3
ASSLGLGQKITDTQY
>TRBV6-1|.|TRBJ2-3
ASTSRGADTQY
>TRBV7-2|.|TRBJ1-2
ASSNIPGLYGYT
>TRBV4-3|.|TRBJ2-1
ASSLGAYNEQF
>TRBV28|.|TRBJ2-1
ASSSYPGEQF
>TRBV7-9|.|TRBJ1-1
ASSWEVGTEAF
>TRBV6-5|.|TRBJ1-2
ASSETGNYGYT
>TRBV5-1|.|TRBJ1-1
ASSLDSLNTEAF
>TRBV2|.|TRBJ2-2
ASSPPGELF
>TRBV19|.|TRBJ1-6
ASSPTGNSPLH
>TRBV9|TRBD1|TRBJ1-1
ASSVAWDRNTEAF
>TRBV5-1|.|TRBJ2-3
ASSGVSGGPVPDTQY
>TRBV7-8|TRBD2|TRBJ2-1
ASSIGLGEINEQF
>TRBV28|TRBD1|TRBJ2-1
ASSPPPTGVTYNEQF
>TRBV7-2|.|TRBJ2-7
ASSFRISSYEQY
>TRBV2|TRBD2|TRBJ2-7
ASSDHLAGGEQY
>TRBV5-4|.|TRBJ1-1
ASSLAPGGDTEAF
>TRBV28|TRBD2|TRBJ2-7
ASSISGSYEQY
>TRBV5-6|TRBD2|TRBJ2-1
ASSFRTSGYNEQF
>TRBV10-3|.|TRBJ2-2
AISEGGGYTGELF
>TRBV10-1|TRBD1|TRBJ2-3
ASSERGQAPDTQY
>TRBV6-5|TRBD1|TRBJ2-3
ASSKDRGSPDTQY
>TRBV18|.|TRBJ1-2
ASSPEQLPRYGYT
>TRBV5-1|.|TRBJ2-3
ASSLVPGTDTQY
>TRBV10-1|TRBD2|TRBJ2-2
ASSGLAGETGELF
>TRBV19|.|TRBJ1-2
ASRTAGTNYGYT
>TRBV30|.|TRBJ2-5
AWSARGETQY
>TRBV18|.|TRBJ2-7
ASSPPAGGTYEQY
>TRBV10-3|TRBD2|TRBJ2-7
AISGTSGSPYEQY
>TRBV5-4|TRBD1|TRBJ2-5
ASSSGQGPETQY
>TRBV7-8|.|TRBJ1-1
ASSQRGGTGDTEAF
>TRBV5-5|.|TRBJ1-1
ASSLGGGTEAF
>TRBV30|.|TRBJ2-7
AWSVRPGEQY
>TRBV5-6|TRBD1|TRBJ1-5
ASSFGTGVDQPQH